This T cell receptor (beta chain) comes out of a study of OX40 agonist ivuxolimab in advanced cancers. Across the study: Three patients had partial responses: one hepatocellular carcinoma, two cutaneous melanoma. Study-level results: On average, CD8+ T cells showed a greater number of expanded clones than CD4+. Clonal expansion from baseline to week 6 occurred in both CD4+ and CD8+ T cells. Antigen targets of the expanded peripheral T cells went undetermined.

Produced via immunoSEQ multiplex PCR; TCRdb's table is partial and in-frame only. This sample has around 29,000 clones, with about 85% found just once. Remarks on this clone: The antigen remains unidentified.

The germline gives CDR1 MGHRA, CDR2 YSYEKL. V lost 1 base and J 3 bases, leaving 12 bases between the germline ends. There are 15 residues in the CDR3. The source is an adult with an advanced solid tumor such as melanoma, head and neck, liver or kidney cancer. The sample in question was CD4+ or CD8+ T cells sorted from blood, obtained in a trial of the OX40 agonist ivuxolimab. The chain uses TRBV4-1 and TRBJ1-1; D call uncertain. The CDR3 reads CASSQVGKGDTEAFF. Here the CDR3 DNA reads TGCGCCAGCAGCCAAGTTGGGAAGGGCGACACTGAAGCTTTCTTT.